The clone carrying this T cell receptor beta chain was detected ten times or more. Its specificity is unknown. This CDR3 is built from 14 residues. CDR1 and CDR2 (germline): SGHTA, FQGNSA. Trimming left V 1 base short and J 6 bases short, with 13 bases between. This record belongs to a study of T cells in Graves' hyperthyroidism and ophthalmopathy. Findings and limits, study-wide: The model anticipated ophthalmopathy a median approximately 6.7 months pre-onset.

Researchers amplified the TCR beta CDR3 regions from RNA transcripts. First-round RT-PCR of the TCR CDR3 relied on the HTBI primer set. MiXCR, applied by TCRdb to the multiplex PCR reads, yields one record per CDR3 protein. The sample includes roughly 380,000 distinct CDR3 sequences, 15% to 20% seen only once; the top ten take 15%. This sequence originates from a woman between 35 and 50 years old with Graves' ophthalmopathy. V gene TRBV7-2 combines with J gene TRBJ2-7; D not resolved. The sample comprised blood. CDR3 amino acids: CASSLGVSPGEQYF. In nucleotides, the CDR3 is TGTGCCAGCAGCTTAGGAGTCAGCCCCGGCGAGCAGTACTTC.